This TCR beta chain was sequenced during a study of beta chain features in type 1 diabetes. Expressed TCRB transcripts were sequenced because the entire RNA isolate underwent reverse transcription. The table came from immunoSEQ multiplex PCR; TCRdb's copy has only in-frame clones and leaves some out. Of about 160,000 clones in the sample, around 8.3% were seen once. The length of the CDR3 is 13 residues. The germline V gene encodes CDR1 MNHEY and CDR2 SVGAGI. V was pared by 6 bases and J by 6 bases, with 14 bases between. A remark on this clone: Its antigen is as yet unknown.

Study results and limitations: A definitive answer on HLA type influencing TCRB rearrangement was not reached here. All four CD4+ subsets from Type 1 diabetes patients carried moderately but significantly shorter TCRB CDR3s.

Sequences were obtained from central memory CD4+ T cells from blood. The TCR sequence derives from a young woman with type 1 diabetes. The J gene is TRBJ2-5, the V gene TRBV6-5, with D perhaps matching TRBD2 (5 bases). The CDR3 protein is CASSHEGSQTQYF. The CDR3 DNA reads as TGTGCCAGCAGCCACGAGGGTTCGCAGACCCAGTACTTC.